These 2 T cell receptor beta chains were sequenced from one sample in a study of shared clonotypes between healthy human individuals. Here immunoSEQ multiplex PCR was the method, and the copy in TCRdb shows in-frame clones only, minus some. The sample shows millions of clones, around 90% of them seen only once. The sample taken for sequencing was naive CD4+ T cells sorted from blood. The subset: CD45RA+ positively selected. The source is a man between 18 and 35 years old in good health.

This clone appeared once. The same CDR3 arises from other DNA sequences in this sample as well. The chain joins TRBV19 to TRBJ1-6; 7 nucleotides line up with TRBD1. CDR1 is LNHDA, CDR2 SQIVND, per germline (reference sequence). Unmatched junction bases numbered 1, after V lost 8 bases and J lost 3 bases. The CDR3 runs to 13 residues. Here the CDR3 reads CASRDSYNSPLHF. CDR3 coding DNA: TGTGCCAGTCGGGACAGCTATAATTCACCCCTCCACTTT.

V and J are TRBV6-5 and TRBJ2-5; D possibly corresponds to TRBD2 (6 bases). Germline V gives CDR1 MNHEY, CDR2 SVGAGI. There are 15 residues in the CDR3. The V end lost 2 bases, the J end lost 5 bases, and 15 bases lay between the germline ends. The CDR3 nucleotides read TGTGCCAGCAGTTACCTCATGGCGGGAAGGGAGACCCAGTACTTC. It is translated as CASSYLMAGRETQYF.